The rows below give T cell receptor beta chains drawn from one sample of a study of technical replicates of blood from a few donors. Sequencing used immunoSEQ multiplex PCR; TCRdb keeps in-frame clones, though not all of them. The data contain 85,000 to 100,000 clones, nearly 97% of them singletons. The specimen sequenced was T cells isolated from PBMCs. Source of these receptors: a human donor in good health. The CDR3 runs from the conserved cysteine through the conserved F or W. Each record gives: V gene, J gene, D gene, CDR3 protein. The D gene is left open where the match is weak.

TRBV27,TRBJ1-5,.,CASSWGSNQPQHF
TRBV10-3,TRBJ2-1,.,CAIGGGEGAINEQFF
TRBV7-6,TRBJ2-7,.,CASSSNVEQYF
TRBV12-5,TRBJ2-3,TRBD2,CASVWGGRVLNGGDTQYF
TRBV9,TRBJ1-6,TRBD1,CASSVGGPGTANSPLHF
TRBV2,TRBJ2-5,TRBD2,CASSEGYTSVGTQYF
TRBV4-1,TRBJ1-4,TRBD1,CASSPGTGSEKLFF
TRBV5-1,TRBJ2-5,TRBD1,CASSPDREIGETQYF
TRBV11-3,TRBJ2-2,TRBD2,CASRRWTSGGATGELFF
TRBV5-1,TRBJ2-3,.,CASSSGTLADTQYF
TRBV6-5,TRBJ1-1,.,CASRGATEAFF
TRBV19,TRBJ2-7,TRBD2,CASSMGGVSYEQYF
TRBV2,TRBJ1-2,.,CASFIWEGDGYTF
TRBV5-1,TRBJ2-1,.,CASSLDPGTYNEQFF
TRBV21-1,TRBJ2-1,.,CASSRTSGLNEQFF
TRBV28,TRBJ1-5,.,CASRLVGNNQPQHF
TRBV5-1,TRBJ2-5,.,CASSGTVHQETQYF
TRBV6-6,TRBJ1-6,TRBD1,CASRDEGQGFNSPLHF
TRBV5-1,TRBJ2-5,.,CASSLSSQETQYF
TRBV28,TRBJ2-7,TRBD1,CASSSVGQGRSYEQYF
TRBV20-1,TRBJ1-2,.,CSAQYGYTF
TRBV11-2,TRBJ1-4,.,CASSLVEFEKLFF
TRBV10-2,TRBJ1-5,TRBD1,CASSDRDREVNQPQHF
TRBV19,TRBJ1-2,.,CASSLDKSYGYTF
TRBV13,TRBJ2-1,TRBD2,CASSARLAGQFF
TRBV28,TRBJ2-3,.,CASSLGGTSTDTQYF
TRBV5-6,TRBJ2-1,TRBD2,CASSLTLMGGNEQFF
TRBV4-2,TRBJ2-7,TRBD1,CASRYGQGDTYEQYF
TRBV7-2,TRBJ1-3,TRBD1,CASSLRGASYFSGNTIYF
TRBV27,TRBJ1-1,.,CASSFTGFGNTEAFF
TRBV29-1,TRBJ2-1,.,CSVSAANANEQFF
TRBV6-6,TRBJ2-1,TRBD2,CASSWGGRGNEQFF
TRBV28,TRBJ2-3,.,CASRPGTYLSTDTQYF
TRBV5-1,TRBJ1-4,TRBD1,CASRFDRGDEKLFF
TRBV28,TRBJ2-1,.,CATLSLAGSSYNEQFF
TRBV27,TRBJ1-5,.,CASSFGLPDQPQHF
TRBV5-4,TRBJ2-1,.,CASSRVADNEQFF
TRBV9,TRBJ1-2,TRBD1,CASSVGGQRPRYTF
TRBV11-2,TRBJ1-4,.,CASSSTAATNEKLFF